This T cell receptor beta chain was profiled in a study of T cells in women clearing cervical HPV infection (dated by TCRdb to the late 2010s). Broadly, across the study: The cases were 25 to 30 women with histologically confirmed HPV16-related CIN3 or worse, and 2 of these cases were invasive cancers. The 20 to 25 controls were women who cleared a single incident HPV16 infection within 12 months without developing precancer or cancer. Blood from cases was drawn at the visit where the lesion was first identified, while blood from controls was drawn once the infection was no longer detected. Among cases, blood sampling occurred a median of about 150 days after lesion detection, with an interquartile range of about 80 to 200 days. HLA typing was available for only a few women, so HLA type could not be excluded as a confounder. An exploratory proof-of-principle case-control study, nested within the Guanacaste HPV Natural History Study in Costa Rica, was conducted to compare TCR repertoires across cervical HPV16 outcomes. Cases were matched to controls by age within five years and by the year the sample was collected. Median age was 34 years in cases versus just over 37 in controls, and baseline characteristics did not differ significantly. The parent cohort enrolled 9,000 to 13,000 women aged 18 or older in Guanacaste, Costa Rica, in 1993 to 1994 and followed the women for less than eight years. Quality controls consisted of five blinded duplicates per group, for a total of about 60 samples made up of approximately 50 participants and roughly 10 replicates.

The immunoSEQ assay used multiplex PCR to amplify TCR beta CDR3 regions from an average of roughly 1,200 ng of genomic DNA per sample. To correct primer bias, the assay used a complete synthetic TCR repertoire to set an amplification baseline. Amplicons were sequenced on the Illumina platform. In the paper's pipeline: Sequences were error-corrected by clustering with frequency ratios and a modified nearest-neighbor algorithm and were then analyzed in the immunoSEQ Analyzer with IMGT gene definitions. At each rarefaction depth, TCR richness and evenness were averaged across 20 rarefaction repeats, and samples with fewer sequences than that depth were excluded. Wilcoxon rank sum tests with FDR correction were used to compare V, D and J gene relative abundances between the groups. For the blinded duplicates, the intraclass correlation was 95.6% for TCR richness and averaged around 81% across 70 or so gene segments. TCRdb obtained this table from immuneACCESS and retained in-frame rearrangements with V and J assigned. These tables miss some clones; where compared with another copy, unresolved V genes account for less than half of the shortfall, and the remainder is unexplained. D and trimming were read from the DNA, whereas the V and J calls and clone size are those reported in that table. The table kept for this sample lists about 40,000 clones. The ten largest make up around 4.9% of the sample.

Notes on this clone: The antigen it binds to is not known.

Every participant had a single incident cervical HPV16 infection, and prevalent HPV16 infections were excluded. Cervical HPV DNA was detected with MY09/MY11 PCR, and genotyping was done with dot-blot hybridization. Approximately 15 mL of heparinized blood was centrifuged, after which the buffy coat was aliquoted, frozen at -30 degrees C, and then stored at -80 degrees C. Genomic DNA was extracted from buffy coat specimens using QIAGEN kits. Study-level results and caveats: Because the number of T cells in each sample was unknown, differences in richness could reflect differing T-cell content rather than repertoire biology. The cross-sectional design could not show whether the associations came before the infection or were a result of it, and neither effector/memory subsets nor HPV-specific T cells were isolated. Random forest classifiers combining richness and V gene abundances distinguished cases from controls with an estimated AUC of less than 0.9. CIN3+ cases had significantly higher TCR repertoire richness than controls across sequencing depths, but evenness did not differ between the groups.

The sequenced sample consisted of blood buffy coat. The clonotype originates from a woman between 18 and 70 years old with a cervical HPV16 infection that either progressed to CIN3+ or cleared (not recorded which).

The part of the CDR3 DNA that was read is TGCAGTGCTAGGGACAGGGGGGGAGACGGAGTTACTGAA. This is translated as CSARDRGGDGVTE. Given in full, the CDR3 is CSARDRGGDGVTEAFF. The chain uses TRBV20-1 and TRBJ1-1; 10 of the junction bases match TRBD1. Read coverage stops 3 residues before the CDR3 terminus; the germline J gene supplies the remainder. The CDR3 sequence holds 16 residues, the cysteine and phenylalanine included. The DNA has 39 bases, all within the CDR3, and is read from base 1. Ends trimmed: V by 3 bases, J by 5 bases; bases unmatched to a gene: 12. CDR1 and CDR2 were assigned from the germline V gene (reference sequence) as DFQATT and SNEGSKA.